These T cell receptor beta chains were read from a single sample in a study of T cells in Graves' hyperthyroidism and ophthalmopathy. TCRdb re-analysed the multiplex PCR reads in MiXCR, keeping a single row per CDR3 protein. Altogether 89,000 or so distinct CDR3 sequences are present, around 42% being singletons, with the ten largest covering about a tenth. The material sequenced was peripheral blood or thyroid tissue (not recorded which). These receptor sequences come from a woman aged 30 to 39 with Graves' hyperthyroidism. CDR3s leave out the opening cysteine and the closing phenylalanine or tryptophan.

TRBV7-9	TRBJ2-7	ASRRAVESSYEQY
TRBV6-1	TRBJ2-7	ASIALAEQY
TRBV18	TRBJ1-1	ASSPPRTGPDEAF
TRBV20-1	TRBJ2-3	SARTSGRADTQY
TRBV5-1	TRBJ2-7	ASSLDETPYEQY
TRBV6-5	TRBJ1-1	ASNRGSSTEAF
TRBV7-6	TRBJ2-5	ASSSLLGTDPGETQY
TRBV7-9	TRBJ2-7	ASTSMAGNSYGQY
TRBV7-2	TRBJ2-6	ASSPRDRGYVLT
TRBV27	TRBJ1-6	ASTRAYYNSPLH
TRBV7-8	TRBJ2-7	ASSLALGAGYEQY
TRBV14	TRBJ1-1	ASSQDQMNTEAF
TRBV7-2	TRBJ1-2	ASSQDRRYGYT
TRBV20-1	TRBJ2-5	GAKDLGETQY
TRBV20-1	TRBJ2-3	SARQTRWGGTDTQY
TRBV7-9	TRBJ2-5	VTTLQETQY
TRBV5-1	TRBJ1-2	ASSLFGTGGRSYGYT
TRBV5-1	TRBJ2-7	ASSVGAGDDEQY
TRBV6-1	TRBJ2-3	ASSFAVATSGSAADTQY
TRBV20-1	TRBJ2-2	SARGRGQFTGELF
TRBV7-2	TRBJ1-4	ASRPRTGGKLF
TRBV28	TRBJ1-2	ASSLSGRVDYGYT
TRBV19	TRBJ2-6	ASTRMDGANVLT
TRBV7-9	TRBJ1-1	ASSLQGWGTEAF
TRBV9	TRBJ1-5	AISGRGSNQPQH
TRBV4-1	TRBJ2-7	ASSSNSPLGLLAGDYEQY
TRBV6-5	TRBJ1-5	ASRPGQNQPQH
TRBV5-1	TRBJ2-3	ASSFAHETDTQY
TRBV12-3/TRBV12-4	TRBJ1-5	ASSRAAQPQH
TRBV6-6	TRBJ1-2	ASRGRSS
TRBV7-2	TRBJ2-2	ASSLRQIWREGTGELF